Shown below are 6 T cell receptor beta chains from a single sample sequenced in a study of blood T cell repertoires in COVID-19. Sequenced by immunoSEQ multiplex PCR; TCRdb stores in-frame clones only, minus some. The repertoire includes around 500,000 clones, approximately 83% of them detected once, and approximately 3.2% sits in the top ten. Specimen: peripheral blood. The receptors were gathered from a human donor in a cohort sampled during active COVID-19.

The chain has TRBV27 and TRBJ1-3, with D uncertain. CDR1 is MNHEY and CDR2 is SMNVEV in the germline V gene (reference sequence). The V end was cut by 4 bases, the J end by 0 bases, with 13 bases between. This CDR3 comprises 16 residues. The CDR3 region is CASSSHGLSSGNTIYF. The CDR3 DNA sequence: TGTGCCAGCAGTTCGCACGGACTGAGCTCTGGAAACACCATATATTTT.

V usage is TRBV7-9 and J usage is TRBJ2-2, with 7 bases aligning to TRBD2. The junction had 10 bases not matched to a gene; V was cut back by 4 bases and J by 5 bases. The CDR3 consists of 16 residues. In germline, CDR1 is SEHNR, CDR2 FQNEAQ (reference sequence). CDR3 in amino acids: CASSWPGSGDTGELFF. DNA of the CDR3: TGTGCCAGCAGCTGGCCCGGCAGCGGGGATACCGGGGAGCTGTTTTTT.

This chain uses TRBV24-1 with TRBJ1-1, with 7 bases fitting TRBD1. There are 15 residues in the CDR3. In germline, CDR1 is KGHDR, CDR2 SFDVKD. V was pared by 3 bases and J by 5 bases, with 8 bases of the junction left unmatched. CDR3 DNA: TGTGCCACCAGTGATGGTGCGACAGGGCGGACTGAAGCTTTCTTT. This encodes CATSDGATGRTEAFF.

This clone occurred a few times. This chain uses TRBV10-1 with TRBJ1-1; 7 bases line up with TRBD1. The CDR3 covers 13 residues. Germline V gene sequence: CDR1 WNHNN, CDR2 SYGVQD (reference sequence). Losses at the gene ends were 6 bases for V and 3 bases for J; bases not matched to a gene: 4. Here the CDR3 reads CASRGDSHTEAFF. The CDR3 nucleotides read TGCGCCAGCAGGGGGGACAGTCACACTGAAGCTTTCTTT.

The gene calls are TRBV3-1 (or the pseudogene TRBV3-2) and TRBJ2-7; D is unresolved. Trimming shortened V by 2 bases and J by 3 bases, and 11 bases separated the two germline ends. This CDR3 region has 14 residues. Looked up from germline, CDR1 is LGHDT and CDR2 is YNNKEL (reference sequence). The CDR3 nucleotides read TGTGCCAGCAGCCAAAACCTACTTATCTACGAGCAGTACTTC. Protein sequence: CASSQNLLIYEQYF.

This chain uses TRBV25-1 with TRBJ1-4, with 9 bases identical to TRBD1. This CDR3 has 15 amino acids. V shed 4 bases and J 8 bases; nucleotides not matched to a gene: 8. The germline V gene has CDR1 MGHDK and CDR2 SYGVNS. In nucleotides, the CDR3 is TGTGCCAGCAGTGTACACAGGGGGCGCCGGGAAAAACTGTTTTTT. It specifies CASSVHRGRREKLFF.